A selection of T cell receptor beta chains follows, all from one sample in a study of cytomegalovirus exposure and HLA in healthy donors. The assay was immunoSEQ multiplex PCR, and TCRdb's table has in-frame clones only and misses some. The data show hundreds of thousands of clones, just over 75% seen once. Input material: PBMCs. The receptors originated from a woman aged 55-70 years in good health and CMV-seropositive. The CDR3 runs from the conserved cysteine through the conserved F or W. The order of the fields is V gene, clone size, D gene, J gene, CDR3 protein, CDR3 DNA. A D gene is named only where the DNA matches it firmly. Some rows mark clone size as missing; the rest say once, few, many or name a class of expanded clone.

>TRBV2|.|TRBD1|TRBJ2-1
CASRAGQGARNEQFF
TGTGCCAGCAGGGCCGGACAGGGGGCGCGAAATGAGCAGTTCTTC
>TRBV6-5|.|.|TRBJ1-1
CASRQGGAGSTEAFF
TGTGCCAGCAGGCAAGGGGGGGCGGGGAGCACTGAAGCTTTCTTT
>TRBV5-1|.|.|TRBJ2-1
CASSLGLASNEQFF
TGCGCCAGCAGCTTGGGGCTAGCAAGTAATGAGCAGTTCTTC
>TRBV28|few|TRBD1|TRBJ2-5
CASSPPGQQETQYF
TGTGCCAGCAGCCCACCGGGACAGCAAGAGACCCAGTACTTC
>TRBV19|.|TRBD2|TRBJ2-5
CATSGTSGMTQYF
TGTGCCACTAGTGGGACTAGCGGTATGACCCAGTACTTC
>TRBV6-5|.|TRBD2|TRBJ2-7
CASSYSNGGAYEQYF
TGTGCCAGCAGTTACTCGAACGGGGGGGCCTACGAGCAGTACTTC
>TRBV6-6|.|TRBD1|TRBJ2-3
CASRDGQGGDTQYF
TGTGCCAGCAGGGATGGACAGGGAGGAGATACGCAGTATTTT
>TRBV7-6|.|TRBD2|TRBJ2-4
CASSRGGVRKNIQYF
TGTGCCAGCAGCCGGGGAGGGGTACGGAAAAACATTCAGTACTTC
>TRBV15|.|.|TRBJ1-4
CATSRDRGANEKLFF
TGTGCCACCAGCAGAGATCGGGGGGCGAATGAAAAACTGTTTTTT
>TRBV11-2|few|TRBD1|TRBJ1-2
CASSFPRDRQQNYGYTF
TGTGCCAGCAGCTTCCCCCGGGACAGACAACAGAACTATGGCTACACCTTC
>TRBV7-8|.|TRBD2|TRBJ2-7
CASRGTSGSSYEQYF
TGTGCCAGCAGGGGGACTAGCGGGAGCTCCTACGAGCAGTACTTC
>TRBV5-1|.|.|TRBJ1-6
CASSRQDNNSPLHF
TGCGCCAGTTCGCGGCAGGACAATAATTCACCCCTCCACTTT
>TRBV9|.|TRBD2|TRBJ2-3
CASRGLAGDVDTQYF
TGTGCCAGCAGAGGACTAGCGGGGGACGTGGATACGCAGTATTTT
>TRBV10-3|few|.|TRBJ2-3
CAIRPGTPYTDTQYF
TGTGCCATCAGGCCTGGGACTCCCTACACAGATACGCAGTATTTT
>TRBV6-5|few|.|TRBJ1-1
CASSVPGNTEAFF
TGTGCCAGCAGTGTCCCCGGGAACACTGAAGCTTTCTTT
>TRBV11-2|.|TRBD2|TRBJ2-5
CASSYNSGGRGEAQYF
TGTGCCAGCAGTTACAATAGCGGGGGGCGGGGAGAGGCCCAGTACTTC
>TRBV2|few|TRBD1|TRBJ1-4
CASSGGTGGKLFF
TGTGCCAGCAGTGGAGGGACAGGAGGAAAACTGTTTTTT
>TRBV7-2|.|TRBD2|TRBJ2-7
CASSTRLAGDSYEQYF
TGTGCCAGCAGCACCCGACTAGCGGGGGATTCCTACGAGCAGTACTTC
>TRBV2|few|.|TRBJ2-2
CASSVQRMNTGELFF
TGTGCCAGCAGTGTCCAGCGGATGAACACCGGGGAGCTGTTTTTT
>TRBV7-9|.|.|TRBJ1-4
CASSLVGEGVGKLFF
TGTGCCAGCAGCTTAGTCGGCGAGGGGGTGGGAAAACTGTTTTTT
>TRBV5-1|.|.|TRBJ1-3
CASSLGEVTDTIYF
TGCGCCAGCAGCCTCGGGGAGGTAACGGACACCATATATTTT
>TRBV6-5|few|TRBD1|TRBJ1-1
CASRRLGGGNTEAFF
TGTGCCAGCAGGCGGTTAGGGGGCGGGAACACTGAAGCTTTCTTT
>TRBV7-9|.|.|TRBJ1-1
CASSSPRRMNTEAFF
TGTGCCAGCAGCTCCCCTCGGAGAATGAACACTGAAGCTTTCTTT
>TRBV7-7|once|.|TRBJ1-3
CASSPPGGNTIYF
TGTGCCAGCAGCCCACCGGGTGGAAACACCATATATTTT
>TRBV18|few|TRBD2|TRBJ2-7
CASSPRASGGAREQYF
TGTGCCAGCTCACCCCGTGCTAGCGGGGGGGCTCGGGAGCAGTACTTC
>TRBV5-4|.|TRBD1|TRBJ2-2
CASRLIGTETGELFF
TGTGCCAGCAGGTTAATAGGGACAGAGACCGGGGAGCTGTTTTTT
>TRBV5-4|once|TRBD1|TRBJ1-4
CASSPGGTNEKLFF
TGTGCCAGCAGCCCAGGGGGGACTAATGAAAAACTGTTTTTT
>TRBV5-1|once|.|TRBJ1-1
CASSALTAMNTEAFF
TGCGCCAGCAGCGCCCTGACAGCAATGAACACTGAAGCTTTCTTT
>TRBV5-1|.|.|TRBJ2-2
CASSLERSFTGELFF
TGCGCCAGCAGCTTGGAGAGGTCCTTCACCGGGGAGCTGTTTTTT
>TRBV4-3|.|.|TRBJ2-1
CASSQERDSANEQFF
TGCGCCAGCAGCCAAGAGAGGGATAGCGCTAATGAGCAGTTCTTC
>TRBV18|few|.|TRBJ2-5
CASSLLGAGQETQYF
TGTGCCAGCTCACTACTCGGTGCAGGGCAAGAGACCCAGTACTTC
>TRBV9|.|TRBD2|TRBJ2-7
CASSVTSGAFYEQYF
TGTGCCAGCAGCGTTACTAGCGGAGCGTTCTACGAGCAGTACTTC
>TRBV2|few|TRBD1|TRBJ2-2
CASRDRGRLNTGELFF
TGTGCCAGCAGGGACAGGGGGCGGTTGAACACCGGGGAGCTGTTTTTT
>TRBV9|.|TRBD1|TRBJ1-2
CASSAGTGGYYGYTF
TGTGCCAGCAGCGCGGGGACAGGGGGCTACTATGGCTACACCTTC
>TRBV4-3|.|TRBD1|TRBJ1-2
CASSQESGTGNGYTF
TGCGCCAGCAGCCAAGAGTCCGGGACAGGGAATGGCTACACCTTC
>TRBV30|.|.|TRBJ1-5
CAWSKQALYSNQPQHF
TGTGCCTGGAGTAAACAAGCGCTGTATAGCAATCAGCCCCAGCATTTT
>TRBV6-1|once|.|TRBJ2-5
CATAEQETQYF
TGTGCCACTGCGGAACAAGAGACCCAGTACTTC
>TRBV30|.|.|TRBJ2-3
CAWSVGVGTDTQYF
TGTGCCTGGAGTGTCGGGGTAGGCACAGATACGCAGTATTTT
>TRBV30|.|.|TRBJ2-7
CAWSVLGVPYEQYF
TGTGCCTGGAGTGTACTCGGGGTTCCCTACGAGCAGTACTTC
>TRBV6-1|.|.|TRBJ1-1
CASSQQGPTEAFF
TGTGCCAGCAGCCAACAGGGACCCACTGAAGCTTTCTTT
>TRBV9|.|.|TRBJ2-7
CASSVGSWGGPYEQYF
TGTGCCAGCAGCGTAGGTAGTTGGGGCGGACCCTACGAGCAGTACTTC
>TRBV7-2|.|TRBD1|TRBJ1-2
CASSSQYGTGAGYTF
TGTGCCAGCAGCTCGCAATATGGGACAGGGGCTGGCTACACCTTC
>TRBV9|.|TRBD2|TRBJ2-5
CASTSGLAQETQYF
TGTGCCAGCACCTCTGGACTAGCCCAAGAGACCCAGTACTTC
>TRBV6-5|.|TRBD2|TRBJ2-5
CASSWTGGETQYF
TGTGCCAGCAGTTGGACGGGGGGGGAGACCCAGTACTTC
>TRBV6-5|.|TRBD2|TRBJ2-1
CASSITSGRAGEQFF
TGTGCCAGCAGCATAACTAGCGGGAGGGCGGGGGAGCAGTTCTTC
>TRBV2|few|.|TRBJ2-5
CATGLQETQYF
TGTGCCACCGGACTTCAAGAGACCCAGTACTTC
>TRBV28|.|.|TRBJ2-7
CASSVQGLVQYF
TGTGCCAGCAGTGTTCAGGGGCTAGTGCAGTACTTC
>TRBV18|.|TRBD2|TRBJ2-1
CASSTTSGENNEQFF
TGTGCCAGCTCAACCACTAGCGGGGAAAACAATGAGCAGTTCTTC
>TRBV2|.|.|TRBJ1-2
CASRSPYGYTF
TGTGCCAGCAGGTCTCCTTATGGCTACACCTTC
>TRBV28|.|.|TRBJ1-1
CAVSVDGSQNTEAFF
TGTGCCGTTAGCGTGGACGGGTCTCAAAACACTGAAGCTTTCTTT
>TRBV7-9|.|TRBD2|TRBJ2-1
CASSWFRGGAYYNEQFF
TGTGCCAGCAGCTGGTTTCGCGGGGGGGCCTACTACAATGAGCAGTTCTTC
>TRBV29-1|.|TRBD1|TRBJ2-3
CSVEGQGTDTQYF
TGCAGCGTTGAGGGACAGGGGACAGATACGCAGTATTTT
>TRBV7-6|.|TRBD1|TRBJ1-2
CASSLGGQGLYGYTF
TGTGCCAGCAGCTTAGGGGGACAGGGACTTTATGGCTACACCTTC
>TRBV5-1|.|.|TRBJ2-7
CASSLGLQRGEQYF
TGCGCCAGCAGCCTGGGCCTCCAAAGGGGCGAGCAGTACTTC
>TRBV2|.|TRBD1|TRBJ1-2
CASSENWTGGGYTF
TGTGCCAGCAGCGAAAATTGGACAGGGGGTGGCTACACCTTC